This T cell receptor (beta chain) came from a study of shared clonotypes between healthy human individuals. Study context: Used for every donor were three CD4 naive, three CD4 memory, two CD8 naive and one CD8 memory plate.

Study-wide results and limits: Despite large depth, rarefaction showed incomplete sorted-subset sequencing. Read depth was anticipated to influence clonotype sharing among donors.

A remark on this clone: Its antigen is not known.

Researchers ran the assay at a deep level. Only in-frame clones appear in the TCRdb table, and some are missing; sequencing was by immunoSEQ multiplex PCR. Among about 580,000 clones listed, 95% to 98% were seen once. CDR1 MNHEY and CDR2 SMNVEV come from the germline V gene (reference sequence). Trimming removed 3 bases at V and 4 bases at J, with 15 bases between. The length of the CDR3 is 16 residues. Naive CD8 cells lacked CD45RO, underwent positive selection for CCR7 and left out terminally differentiated effector memory CD45RA+ cells. Sample: naive CD8+ T cells sorted from blood. V usage is TRBV27 and J usage is TRBJ2-2; D is undetermined. The sequence came from a man younger than 40 in good health. DNA for the CDR3: TGTGCCAGCAGTTTCGGACGCTCCCGTATCACCGGGGAGCTGTTTTTT. Translation: CASSFGRSRITGELFF.